This T cell receptor (beta chain) was profiled in a study of graft-versus-host responses after intestinal transplantation. This clone was seen a handful of times. At one end the junction does not follow the germline gene, possibly because of a read error. Repertoires were generated with immunoSEQ multiplex PCR, while TCRdb's copy carries only in-frame clones and drops some. The sample contains around 29,000 clones, around 90% of which appear only once. This receptor was obtained from a human patient who received an intestinal transplant, so some T cells may come from the graft donor. Sample: PBMCs, taken around 460 days after intestinal transplantation.

CDR3 sequence reads: CASSIPRLAGEHRGAVF. In nucleotides, the CDR3 is TGTGCCAGTAGTATTCCCAGACTAGCGGGAGAACACCGGGGAGCTGTTTTT. The V gene is TRBV19, the J gene TRBJ2-2; TRBD2 matches at 12 bases. The CDR3 is 17 amino acids. CDR1 and CDR2 (germline): LNHDA, SQIVND (reference sequence).